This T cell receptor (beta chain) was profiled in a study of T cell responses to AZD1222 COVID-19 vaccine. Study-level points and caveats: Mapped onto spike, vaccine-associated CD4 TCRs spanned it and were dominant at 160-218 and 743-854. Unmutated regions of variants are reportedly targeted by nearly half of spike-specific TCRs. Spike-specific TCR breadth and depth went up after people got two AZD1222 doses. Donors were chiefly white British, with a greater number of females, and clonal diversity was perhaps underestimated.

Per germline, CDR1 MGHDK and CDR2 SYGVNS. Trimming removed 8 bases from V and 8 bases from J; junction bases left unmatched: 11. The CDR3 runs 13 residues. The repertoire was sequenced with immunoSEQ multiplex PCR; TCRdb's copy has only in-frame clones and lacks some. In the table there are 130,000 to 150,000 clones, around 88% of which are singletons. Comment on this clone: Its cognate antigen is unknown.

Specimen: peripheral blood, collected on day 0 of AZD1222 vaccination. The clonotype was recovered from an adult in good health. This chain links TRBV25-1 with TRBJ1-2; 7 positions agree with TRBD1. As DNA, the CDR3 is TGTGCCAGCGGCAGGGGGAGGGGGTCAGGCTACACCTTC. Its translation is CASGRGRGSGYTF.